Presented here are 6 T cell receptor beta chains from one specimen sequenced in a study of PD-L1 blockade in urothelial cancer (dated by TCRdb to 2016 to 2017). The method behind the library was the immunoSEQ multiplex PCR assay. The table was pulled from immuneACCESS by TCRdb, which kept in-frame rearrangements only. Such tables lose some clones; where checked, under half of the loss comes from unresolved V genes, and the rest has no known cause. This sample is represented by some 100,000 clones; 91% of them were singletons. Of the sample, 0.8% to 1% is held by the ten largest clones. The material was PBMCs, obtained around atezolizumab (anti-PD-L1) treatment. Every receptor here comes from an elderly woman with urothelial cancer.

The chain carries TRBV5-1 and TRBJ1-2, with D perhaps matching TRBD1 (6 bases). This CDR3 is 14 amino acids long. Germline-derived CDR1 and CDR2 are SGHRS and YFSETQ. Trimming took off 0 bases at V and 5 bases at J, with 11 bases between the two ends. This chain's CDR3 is CASSLEGGGYGYTF. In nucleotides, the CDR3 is TGCGCCAGCAGCTTGGAAGGGGGAGGGTATGGCTACACCTTC.

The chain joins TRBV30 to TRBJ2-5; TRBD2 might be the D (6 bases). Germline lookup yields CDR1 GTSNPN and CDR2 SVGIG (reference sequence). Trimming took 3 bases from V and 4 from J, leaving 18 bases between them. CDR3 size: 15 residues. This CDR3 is CAWSSTGTVGETQYF. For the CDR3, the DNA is TGTGCCTGGAGCTCAACCGGGACTGTGGGAGAGACCCAGTACTTC. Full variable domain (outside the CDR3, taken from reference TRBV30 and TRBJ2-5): SQTIHQWPATLVQPVGSPLSLECTVEGTSNPNLYWYRQAAGRGLQLLFYSVGIGQISSEVPQNLSASRPQDRQFILSSKKLLLSDSGFYLCAWSSTGTVGETQYFGPGTRLLVL.

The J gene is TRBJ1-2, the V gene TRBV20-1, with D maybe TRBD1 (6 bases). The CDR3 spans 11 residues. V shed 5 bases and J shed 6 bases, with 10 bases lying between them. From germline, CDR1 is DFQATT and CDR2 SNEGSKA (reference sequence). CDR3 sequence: CSAGRTDGYTF. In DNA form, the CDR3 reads TGCAGTGCTGGACGGACAGATGGCTACACCTTC.

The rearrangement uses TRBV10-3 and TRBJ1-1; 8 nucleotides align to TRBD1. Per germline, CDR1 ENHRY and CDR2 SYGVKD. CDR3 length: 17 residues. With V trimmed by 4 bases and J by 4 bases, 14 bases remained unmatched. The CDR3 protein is CAISGGQEGAPSTEAFF. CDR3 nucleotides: TGTGCCATCAGTGGGGGACAGGAGGGCGCCCCGAGCACTGAAGCTTTCTTT.

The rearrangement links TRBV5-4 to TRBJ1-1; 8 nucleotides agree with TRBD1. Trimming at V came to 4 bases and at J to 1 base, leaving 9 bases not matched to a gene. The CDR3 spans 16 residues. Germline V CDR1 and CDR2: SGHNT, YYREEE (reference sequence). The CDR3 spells CASSPGGAVGNTEAFF. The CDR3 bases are TGTGCCAGCAGCCCAGGGGGCGCGGTAGGGAACACTGAAGCTTTCTTT. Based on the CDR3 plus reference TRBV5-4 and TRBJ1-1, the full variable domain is ETGVTQSPTHLIKTRGQQVTLRCSSQSGHNTVSWYQQALGQGPQFIFQYYREEENGRGNFPPRFSGLQFPNYSSELNVNALELDDSALYLCASSPGGAVGNTEAFFGQGTRLTVV.

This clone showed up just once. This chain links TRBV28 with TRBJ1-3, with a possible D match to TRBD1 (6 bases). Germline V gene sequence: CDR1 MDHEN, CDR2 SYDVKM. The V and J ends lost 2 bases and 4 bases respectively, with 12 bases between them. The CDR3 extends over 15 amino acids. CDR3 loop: CASSLAGAGGNTIYF. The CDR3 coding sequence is TGTGCCAGCAGTTTAGCAGGGGCTGGAGGAAACACCATATATTTT.